These T cell receptor beta chains were read from a single sample in a study of early T cells in non-severe SARS-CoV-2 infection. One entry per CDR3 protein results from TCRdb running MiXCR on the 5' RACE reads. The repertoire holds 60,000 to 90,000 distinct CDR3 sequences, with 8.5% to 10% as singletons. The sample comprised whole blood. The receptor source for this set is an adult who was a healthcare worker with PCR-confirmed SARS-CoV-2 infection or an uninfected control (not recorded which). The CDR3 runs from the conserved cysteine through the conserved F or W. The D gene is left open where the match is weak. Clone size, where shown, is once, few, many, or a class for clones that have expanded.

>NA|NA|TRBJ2-1|TRBV5-1
CASSLGLVGNEQFF
TGCGCCAGCAGCTTGGGACTAGTGGGCAATGAGCAGTTCTTC
>NA|few|TRBJ1-2|TRBV18
CASSPLLDYGYTF
TGTGCCAGCTCACCACTTCTGGACTATGGCTACACCTTC
>NA|many|TRBJ2-6|TRBV27
CASSLGYQSSGANVLTF
TGTGCCAGCAGTTTGGGCTACCAAAGCTCTGGGGCCAACGTCCTGACTTTC
>NA|many|TRBJ1-4|TRBV3-1
CASSQGEAWGFNEKLFF
TGTGCCAGCAGCCAGGGGGAGGCCTGGGGCTTTAATGAAAAACTGTTTTTT
>NA|many|TRBJ1-2|TRBV19
CASSQGMPYGYTF
TGTGCCAGTAGTCAAGGGATGCCCTATGGCTACACCTTC
>TRBD1|many|TRBJ1-1|TRBV5-6
CASSWTGDTEAFF
TGTGCCAGCAGCTGGACAGGGGACACTGAAGCTTTCTTT
>NA|many|TRBJ1-2|TRBV7-9
CASSLQGGSYTF
TGTGCCAGCAGCTTACAGGGAGGGAGCTACACCTTC
>NA|NA|TRBJ2-1|TRBV5-1
CASSLASKNNEQFF
TGCGCCAGCAGCTTGGCGAGTAAGAACAATGAGCAGTTCTTC
>NA|few|TRBJ1-2|TRBV6-4
CASRGATGGYTF
TGTGCCAGCAGGGGGGCTACCGGCGGCTACACCTTC
>TRBD1|many|TRBJ2-1|TRBV5-4
CASSPGTGSYNEQFF
TGTGCCAGCAGCCCCGGGACAGGATCCTACAATGAGCAGTTCTTC
>NA|many|TRBJ2-1|TRBV24-1
CATSDPNSVHEQFF
TGTGCCACCAGTGACCCCAATAGCGTCCATGAGCAGTTCTTC
>NA|NA|TRBJ2-3|TRBV27
CASSFEPGSPDTQYF
TGTGCCAGCAGTTTCGAGCCGGGGAGCCCAGATACGCAGTATTTT
>TRBD2|many|TRBJ2-1|TRBV12-3/TRBV12-4
CASSLLAGGYEQFF
TGTGCCAGCAGTTTGTTAGCGGGAGGCTATGAGCAGTTCTTC
>TRBD2|NA|TRBJ2-5|TRBV28
CASRIRLAGGRLETQYF
TGTGCCAGCAGGATTCGACTAGCGGGAGGGAGGCTGGAGACCCAGTACTTC
>NA|many|TRBJ2-2|TRBV18
CASSPDTGELFF
TGTGCCAGCTCACCGGACACCGGGGAGCTGTTTTTT
>NA|many|TRBJ2-1|TRBV13
CASSPELGNEQFF
TGTGCCAGCAGCCCCGAGCTCGGCAATGAGCAGTTCTTC
>NA|many|TRBJ1-1|TRBV4-2
CASSQGPKLEAFF
TGTGCCAGCAGCCAAGGACCGAAACTTGAAGCTTTCTTT
>NA|NA|TRBJ2-3|TRBV7-2
CASSAFRGARTDTQYF
TGTGCCAGCAGCGCCTTCAGGGGGGCCCGCACAGATACGCAGTATTTT
>TRBD2|many|TRBJ2-3|TRBV6-1
CASSATRLAGGTDTQYF
TGTGCCAGCAGTGCGACCCGACTAGCGGGGGGGACGGATACGCAGTATTTT
>NA|many|TRBJ2-7|TRBV10-3
CAISEGQTYEQYF
TGTGCCATCAGTGAGGGGCAAACCTACGAGCAGTACTTC
>TRBD2|few|TRBJ2-1|TRBV28
CASSFKRETHNEQFF
TGTGCCAGCAGTTTTAAGCGGGAGACTCACAATGAGCAGTTCTTC
>NA|many|TRBJ1-1|TRBV6-5
CASTMDWYAEAFF
TGTGCCAGCACCATGGATTGGTACGCTGAAGCTTTCTTT
>NA|many|TRBJ1-2|TRBV28
CASSLEWAGDYTF
TGTGCCAGCAGTCTAGAGTGGGCCGGGGACTACACCTTC
>NA|many|TRBJ2-6|TRBV27
CASTPFGGLSGANVLTF
TGTGCCAGCACCCCCTTTGGGGGCCTCTCTGGGGCCAACGTCCTGACTTTC
>NA|many|TRBJ1-2|TRBV12-3/TRBV12-4
CASSLPGLGYGYTF
TGTGCCAGCAGTTTACCAGGGCTGGGATATGGCTACACCTTC
>NA|few|TRBJ2-5|TRBV4-1
CASSQGTLPAGETQYF
TGCGCCAGCAGCCAAGGAACCCTCCCCGCTGGTGAGACCCAGTACTTC
>TRBD2|many|TRBJ2-3|TRBV20-1
CSAIGQAGASDTQYF
TGCAGTGCTATAGGGCAAGCGGGAGCCTCAGATACGCAGTATTTT
>TRBD1|many|TRBJ1-1|TRBV7-3
CASSSQGANTEAFF
TGTGCCAGCAGTTCCCAGGGGGCTAACACTGAAGCTTTCTTT
>NA|NA|TRBJ2-4|TRBV7-2
CVSSLPPNQNIQYF
TGTGTCAGCAGCTTACCTCCAAATCAAAACATTCAGTACTTC
>NA|NA|TRBJ2-1|TRBV7-3
CASSPKGRLSYNEQFF
TGTGCCAGCAGCCCGAAGGGGAGACTGTCCTACAATGAGCAGTTCTTC
>TRBD1|NA|TRBJ2-1|TRBV7-3
CASTQDRGPYNEQFF
TGTGCCAGCACCCAAGACAGGGGACCATACAATGAGCAGTTCTTC
>NA|few|TRBJ2-3|TRBV27
CASKFSKGGLGDTQYF
TGTGCCAGCAAGTTTTCGAAGGGGGGATTGGGAGATACGCAGTATTTT
>NA|NA|TRBJ1-3|TRBV20-1
CSAPQGKSGNTIYF
TGCAGTGCCCCCCAAGGGAAGTCCGGAAACACCATATATTTT
>TRBD2|many|TRBJ2-3|TRBV28
CASSPRRASGMADTQYF
TGTGCCAGCAGTCCCCGGCGGGCTAGCGGGATGGCAGATACGCAGTATTTT
>NA|many|TRBJ2-1|TRBV7-8
CASGATPSYNEQFF
TGTGCCTCTGGGGCTACGCCCTCCTACAATGAGCAGTTCTTC
>TRBD1|many|TRBJ2-5|TRBV20-1
CSARWTGTQETQYF
TGCAGTGCTAGATGGACAGGGACTCAAGAGACCCAGTACTTC
>TRBD2|many|TRBJ2-1|TRBV3-1
CASSQDGTGLAGDEQFF
TGTGCCAGCAGCCAAGATGGGACGGGACTAGCAGGCGATGAGCAGTTCTTC
>NA|many|TRBJ1-3|TRBV18
CASSIFGDTSSRSRNTIYF
TGTGCCAGCTCAATTTTCGGAGACACCTCTAGTCGGTCGAGAAACACCATATATTTT
>TRBD2|few|TRBJ2-2|TRBV5-5
CASSSSGSRNTGELFF
TGTGCCAGCAGCTCGAGCGGGAGCCGTAACACCGGGGAGCTGTTTTTT
>NA|few|TRBJ2-7|TRBV19
CASSGTYEQYF
TGTGCCAGTTCCGGGACCTACGAGCAGTACTTC
>NA|NA|TRBJ2-1|TRBV7-3
CASSLEAGPYNEQFF
TGTGCCAGCAGCTTAGAGGCCGGGCCCTACAATGAGCAGTTCTTC
>NA|NA|TRBJ2-7|TRBV28
CASTSQHYEQYF
TGTGCCAGCACGAGCCAGCACTACGAGCAGTACTTC
>TRBD1|many|TRBJ1-1|TRBV7-2
CASQPGQGLNTEAFF
TGTGCCAGCCAGCCGGGACAGGGATTGAACACTGAAGCTTTCTTT
>TRBD2|NA|TRBJ2-1|TRBV30
CAWSRKRTSGSNEQFF
TGTGCCTGGAGTAGGAAAAGGACTAGCGGGAGCAATGAGCAGTTCTTC
>TRBD2|many|TRBJ2-1|TRBV6-1
CASSDAGLSSYNEQFF
TGTGCCAGCAGTGACGCGGGACTATCGTCCTACAATGAGCAGTTCTTC
>TRBD2|many|TRBJ2-1|TRBV20-1
CSAPRTSGRVGSYNEQFF
TGCAGTGCTCCCCGGACTAGCGGGAGAGTGGGCTCCTACAATGAGCAGTTCTTC
>NA|many|TRBJ1-1|TRBV20-1
CSVTKGRLNTEAFF
TGCAGTGTTACAAAGGGACGGTTGAACACTGAAGCTTTCTTT
>NA|few|TRBJ1-5|TRBV20-1
CSARDAGIYSNQPQHF
TGCAGTGCTAGAGATGCGGGGATTTATAGCAATCAGCCCCAGCATTTT
>NA|many|TRBJ2-1|TRBV12-3/TRBV12-4
CASSLALRSNEQFF
TGTGCCAGCAGTTTAGCGCTAAGGTCCAATGAGCAGTTCTTC
>TRBD1|few|TRBJ1-1|TRBV20-1
CSALQGGPNTEAFF
TGCAGTGCGCTGCAGGGGGGCCCGAACACTGAAGCTTTCTTT
>NA|many|TRBJ2-7|TRBV11-1
CASSLILAFVDEQYF
TGTGCCAGCAGCTTAATCCTAGCGTTTGTGGACGAGCAGTACTTC
>TRBD2|many|TRBJ2-1|TRBV7-3
CASRPLAGGDNEQFF
TGTGCCAGCAGGCCTCTAGCGGGAGGGGACAATGAGCAGTTCTTC
>NA|many|TRBJ1-1|TRBV14
CASSQVTEAFF
TGTGCCAGCAGCCAAGTGACTGAAGCTTTCTTT
>TRBD1|NA|TRBJ2-6|TRBV5-6
CASSFAYRGSGANVLTF
TGTGCCAGCAGCTTCGCATACAGGGGCTCTGGGGCCAACGTCCTGACTTTC
>TRBD1|few|TRBJ1-6|TRBV5-1
CASSTGTVYNSPLHF
TGCGCCAGCAGCACCGGGACAGTCTATAATTCACCCCTCCACTTT
>NA|few|TRBJ1-6|TRBV7-2
CASSSGRALHF
TGTGCCAGCAGCTCCGGGCGAGCCCTCCACTTT
>NA|few|TRBJ2-7|TRBV3-1
CASSQRSASSYEQYF
TGTGCCAGCAGCCAAAGAAGCGCGAGCTCCTACGAGCAGTACTTC
>TRBD2|many|TRBJ2-1|TRBV28
CASSFPPSGNPRVF
TGTGCCAGCAGTTTCCCGCCGAGCGGGAACCCTAGGGTCTTC
>TRBD2|few|TRBJ2-1|TRBV9
CASSATGTSGRSVYNEQFF
TGTGCCAGCAGCGCCACCGGGACTAGCGGGAGGAGCGTCTACAATGAGCAGTTCTTC
>NA|NA|TRBJ1-1|TRBV7-9
CASSFAEAFF
TGTGCCAGCAGCTTTGCTGAAGCTTTCTTT